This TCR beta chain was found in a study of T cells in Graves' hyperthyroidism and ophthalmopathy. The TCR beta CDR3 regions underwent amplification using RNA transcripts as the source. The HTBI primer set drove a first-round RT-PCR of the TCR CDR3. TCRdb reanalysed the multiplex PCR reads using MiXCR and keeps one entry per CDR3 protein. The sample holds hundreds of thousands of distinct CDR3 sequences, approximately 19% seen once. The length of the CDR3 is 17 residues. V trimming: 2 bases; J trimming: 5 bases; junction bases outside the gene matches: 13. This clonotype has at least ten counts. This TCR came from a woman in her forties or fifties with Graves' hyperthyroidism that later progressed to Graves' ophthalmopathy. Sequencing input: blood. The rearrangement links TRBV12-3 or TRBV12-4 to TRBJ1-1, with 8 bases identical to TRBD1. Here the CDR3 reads CASSLQGAPRRRTEAFF. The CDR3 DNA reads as TGTGCCAGCAGTTTACAGGGGGCGCCCCGTCGAAGGACTGAAGCTTTCTTT.